The clone carrying this T cell receptor (beta chain) has ten or more counts. Its antigen is not identified. The time point: newly diagnosed GD, antithyroid drugs for less than 3 months. PBMC-extracted RNA yielded the TCR library. The sample originates from a study of regulatory T cells in long-lasting Graves disease. The study, taken as a whole, reports: It was possible that the small sample size reduced accuracy.

Trimming left V 1 base short and J 5 bases short, with 7 bases between. In germline, CDR1 is KGHDR, CDR2 SFDVKD. The length of the CDR3 is 13 residues. CDR3 regions were amplified by Arm-PCR using iRepertoire HTBI primers to build TCR beta libraries. TCRdb reprocessed the multiplex PCR reads via MiXCR and lists one record per CDR3 protein. The sample carries 400,000 to 450,000 distinct CDR3 sequences, less than 20% recorded once. In addition, the sample was reused for a study of T cells in Graves' hyperthyroidism and ophthalmopathy. That work contributes: The primer set for the first-round RT-PCR of the TCR CDR3 was HTBI. Blood also carried most thyroid clonotypes expanded above 0.001. Ophthalmopathy could be told apart from stable hyperthyroidism with a 13 V-J model.

Sequenced material: peripheral blood mononuclear cells (PBMCs), taken at new diagnosis, from a patient treated with antithyroid drugs. This receptor was identified in a woman aged 25 to 39 with Graves disease. V is TRBV24-1 and J is TRBJ1-1; the D is unclear. CDR3: CATSDFQETEAFF. DNA of the CDR3: TGTGCCACCAGTGATTTTCAGGAAACTGAAGCTTTCTTT.